These T cell receptor beta chains were read from a single sample in a study of T cells in Graves' hyperthyroidism and ophthalmopathy. TCRdb re-called the multiplex PCR reads through MiXCR, storing one row per CDR3 protein. The sample contains some 370,000 distinct CDR3 sequences, roughly 15% of which appear only once. The sequencing input was blood. These receptors came from a woman in her 30s with Graves' hyperthyroidism that later progressed to Graves' ophthalmopathy. CDR3s include the opening cysteine and the closing phenylalanine or tryptophan. Fields, in order: V gene, clone size, CDR3 length, D gene, J gene, CDR3 protein, CDR3 DNA. A D gene is named only where the DNA matches it firmly. Some rows mark clone size as missing; the rest say once, few, many or name a class of expanded clone.

TRBV7-9	many	13	.	TRBJ1-2	CASSKEVPYGYTF	TGTGCCAGCAGCAAGGAGGTGCCCTATGGCTACACCTTC
TRBV10-3	many	14	.	TRBJ2-1	CAISDPAEAHEQFF	TGTGCCATCAGTGACCCGGCGGAGGCCCATGAGCAGTTCTTC
TRBV2	many	13	TRBD1	TRBJ1-6	CASFRQGNSPLHF	TGTGCCAGTTTCCGACAGGGGAATTCACCCCTCCACTTT
TRBV7-2	many	15	TRBD1	TRBJ2-3	CASRKQGAGTDTQYF	TGTGCCAGCCGTAAACAGGGGGCCGGCACAGATACGCAGTATTTT
TRBV20-1	many	15	.	TRBJ1-3	CSARLSGTSGNTIYF	TGCAGTGCTAGGTTATCGGGGACCTCTGGAAACACCATATATTTT
TRBV29-1	few	13	.	TRBJ1-1	CSVEATLNTEAFF	TGCAGCGTTGAAGCCACCTTGAACACTGAAGCTTTCTTT
TRBV6-2/TRBV6-3	many	13	TRBD1	TRBJ2-1	CASADRGRNEQFF	TGTGCCAGCGCGGACAGGGGGCGGAATGAGCAGTTCTTC
TRBV18	.	15	.	TRBJ1-5	CASPPQKISNQPQHF	TGTGCCAGCCCACCACAGAAGATTAGCAATCAGCCCCAGCATTTT
TRBV30	many	15	.	TRBJ1-1	CAWRFEETWNTEAFF	TGTGCCTGGAGGTTTGAGGAGACTTGGAACACTGAAGCTTTCTTT
TRBV7-3	many	18	.	TRBJ1-4	CASSYRVLMAHLNEKLFF	TGTGCCAGCAGCTACAGGGTCTTAATGGCGCACCTTAATGAAAAACTGTTTTTT
TRBV7-9	many	16	.	TRBJ1-5	CASSSERGIVLQPQHF	TGTGCCAGCAGCTCGGAAAGGGGTATTGTACTTCAGCCCCAGCATTTT
TRBV12-3/TRBV12-4	.	15	.	TRBJ1-2	CASSLAGPGAYGYTF	TGTGCCAGCAGTTTAGCAGGGCCCGGCGCCTATGGCTACACCTTC
TRBV12-3/TRBV12-4	.	14	TRBD2	TRBJ2-1	CASTPTSVYNEQFF	TGTGCCAGCACCCCGACTAGCGTCTACAATGAGCAGTTCTTC
TRBV11-2	many	12	.	TRBJ2-7	CASSLEGFVRYF	TGTGCCAGCAGCTTAGAAGGCTTTGTACGGTACTTC
TRBV7-9	few	14	.	TRBJ1-2	CASSLDPQDYGYTF	TGTGCCAGCAGTCTTGATCCTCAGGACTATGGCTACACCTTC
TRBV4-1	many	15	.	TRBJ1-2	CASSLTPGAYYGYTF	TGCGCCAGCAGCCTTACACCCGGGGCCTACTATGGCTACACCTTC
TRBV6-1	.	14	.	TRBJ2-3	CASMEDRNTDTQYF	TGTGCCAGCATGGAAGACAGGAACACAGATACGCAGTATTTT
TRBV9	many	15	.	TRBJ2-5	CASSVGGTAQETQYF	TGTGCCAGCAGCGTCGGAGGGACCGCGCAAGAGACCCAGTACTTC
TRBV12-3/TRBV12-4	many	13	TRBD1	TRBJ1-2	CASKRDSNYGYTF	TGTGCCAGCAAACGGGACAGCAACTATGGCTACACCTTC
TRBV12-3/TRBV12-4	many	15	TRBD2	TRBJ2-2	CASSFRTSGSGELFF	TGTGCCAGCAGTTTCAGGACTAGCGGTTCGGGGGAGCTGTTTTTT
TRBV12-3/TRBV12-4	many	13	TRBD1	TRBJ2-5	CASSDTGTGTQYF	TGTGCCAGCAGTGACACCGGGACAGGGACCCAGTACTTC
TRBV5-1	many	17	.	TRBJ2-6	CASSFLTPTLGANVLTF	TGCGCCAGCAGCTTCCTGACCCCAACACTCGGGGCCAACGTCCTGACTTTC
TRBV14	few	15	.	TRBJ1-1	CASSQDFRFNTEAFF	TGTGCCAGCAGCCAAGATTTCCGATTTAACACTGAAGCTTTCTTT